These 30 T cell receptor beta chains were all obtained from the same sample, sequenced in a study of blood T cell repertoires in COVID-19. The table came from immunoSEQ multiplex PCR; TCRdb's copy has only in-frame clones and leaves some out. The table records 210,000 or so clones, 78% of them present only once. The specimen was peripheral blood. The receptors derive from a woman older than 75 with active or convalescent COVID-19.

The genes are TRBV9 and TRBJ1-5, with TRBD1 matching over 7 bases. Losses at the gene ends were 3 bases for V and 2 bases for J; bases not matched to a gene: 11. From germline, CDR1 is SGDLS and CDR2 YYNGEE. This CDR3 is built from 17 residues. The CDR3 loop is CASSAEDRVHGNQPQHF. CDR3 bases: TGTGCCAGCAGCGCGGAAGACAGGGTGCATGGCAATCAGCCCCAGCATTTT.

The table lists this clone with a few counts. The rearrangement uses TRBV28 and TRBJ2-5; D possibly corresponds to TRBD1 (5 bases). The V gene's germline CDR1 is MDHEN and CDR2 SYDVKM. This CDR3 region has 15 residues. The V and J ends lost 5 bases and 3 bases respectively, with 16 bases between them. The CDR3 DNA sequence: TGTGCCAGCAGTATCCGTGGACAAGAGAAAGAGACCCAGTACTTC. Translation: CASSIRGQEKETQYF.

This clone occurred a few times. The same CDR3 arises from other DNA sequences in this sample as well. V usage is TRBV5-1 and J usage is TRBJ2-5; TRBD1 matches 8 bases. V gave up 3 bases and J gave up 3 bases; unmatched junction bases: 4. The length of the CDR3 is 14 residues. Germline V gene data show CDR1 as SGHRS and CDR2 as YFSETQ. CDR3 sequence: CASSSSGGEETQYF. The DNA for the CDR3 is TGCGCCAGCAGCTCCTCAGGGGGCGAAGAGACCCAGTACTTC.

The V gene is TRBV28, the J gene TRBJ2-3, with 10 bases identical to TRBD1. Germline values: CDR1 MDHEN, CDR2 SYDVKM. The CDR3 contains 18 residues. V gave up 5 bases and J gave up 0 bases; unmatched junction bases: 11. In DNA, the CDR3 is TGTGCCAGCAGTCACACGGGACAGGGGCTTACTAGCACAGATACGCAGTATTTT. Translation: CASSHTGQGLTSTDTQYF.

The J gene is TRBJ1-6, the V gene TRBV14, with 7 positions matching TRBD1. This CDR3 has 15 residues. The germline gives CDR1 SGHDN, CDR2 FVKESK. Trimming removed 5 bases from V and 9 bases from J; junction bases left unmatched: 10. CDR3 bases: TGTGCCAGCAGCTTCCAAGGCAGGGGGGCTTCACCCCTCCACTTT. Amino acid sequence: CASSFQGRGASPLHF.

This chain connects TRBV2 to TRBJ2-2, with 7 nucleotides matching TRBD2. CDR1 and CDR2 from the germline V gene are SNHLY and FYNNEI. CDR3 length equals 17 residues. The V and J ends lost 1 base and 4 bases, in that order; junction bases with no gene match: 9. CDR3 sequence: CASSEERLASGTGELFF. Here the CDR3 DNA reads TGTGCCAGCAGTGAAGAAAGACTAGCAAGTGGCACCGGGGAGCTGTTTTTT.

The J gene is TRBJ2-7, the V gene TRBV11-2; TRBD2 might be the D (5 bases). The CDR3 covers 14 residues. Germline V CDR1 and CDR2: SGHAT, FQNNGV. Between the trimmed V and J ends, which lost 5 bases and 7 bases, there was a span of 18 bases. DNA of the CDR3: TGTGCCAGCAGCCCCCGGGTTCAAACGGGGGAGCAGTACTTC. This encodes CASSPRVQTGEQYF.

A few counts support this clone. This chain uses TRBV4-1 with TRBJ2-2; 7 bases match TRBD1. CDR1 and CDR2 (germline): MGHRA, YSYEKL. The CDR3 is 15 residues long. J gave up 5 bases and V 4 bases, and 7 bases lay outside the gene matches. The CDR3 here is CASSLGQPGTGELFF. CDR3 coding DNA: TGCGCCAGCAGCCTGGGACAGCCGGGTACCGGGGAGCTGTTTTTT.

The CDR3 loop is CATPLNQETQYF. The CDR3 bases are TGCGCCACCCCCTTAAACCAAGAGACCCAGTACTTC. V usage is TRBV5-1 and J usage is TRBJ2-5; D call uncertain. CDR1 and CDR2 (germline): SGHRS, YFSETQ. The germline V and J ends were trimmed by 9 bases and 0 bases, with 9 bases remaining between them. The length of the CDR3 is 12 residues.

The table lists this clone with a count of one. This same CDR3 is encoded by further DNA sequences in the sample. This rearrangement joins TRBV28 to TRBJ1-2; D remains unclear. CDR1 is MDHEN and CDR2 is SYDVKM in the germline V gene. The CDR3 length is 12 residues. The V end was cut by 2 bases, the J end by 8 bases, with 9 bases between. This CDR3 reads CASSLRGYGYTF. In DNA, the CDR3 is TGTGCCAGCAGTTTACGGGGTTACGGCTACACCTTC.

V usage is TRBV2 and J usage is TRBJ1-1; perhaps TRBD1 as D (6 bases). Germline lookup yields CDR1 SNHLY and CDR2 FYNNEI. Trimming took off 0 bases at V and 5 bases at J, with 10 bases between the two ends. The CDR3 is 14 amino acids. The CDR3 DNA reads TGTGCCAGCAGTGAAGCGGGGGGGCGGACTGAAGCTTTCTTT. Protein sequence: CASSEAGGRTEAFF.

The chain combines TRBV27 with TRBJ2-2; D is perhaps TRBD1 (6 bases). Germline lookup yields CDR1 MNHEY and CDR2 SMNVEV (reference sequence). V was clipped by 2 bases and J by 4 bases, with 14 bases between them. CDR3 size: 16 residues. CDR3 DNA sequence: TGTGCCAGCAGTTTAGTCCGGTTCAGGGGCACCGGGGAGCTGTTTTTT. Its translation: CASSLVRFRGTGELFF.

The chain combines TRBV4-1 with TRBJ2-1; weak D call: TRBD1 (5 bases). Germline values: CDR1 MGHRA, CDR2 YSYEKL. V was clipped by 4 bases and J by 7 bases, with 17 bases between them. This CDR3 contains 15 residues. CDR3 residues: CASSRGQTAINEQFF. CDR3 nucleotide sequence: TGCGCCAGCAGCCGCGGCCAGACAGCGATAAATGAGCAGTTCTTC.

The rearrangement links TRBV2 to TRBJ1-4, with a tentative D call TRBD1 (6 bases). Trimming stripped 7 bases from V and 5 bases from J, with 20 bases between. CDR1 and CDR2 (germline): SNHLY, FYNNEI. CDR3 length: 16 amino acids. The CDR3 DNA reads as TGTGCCAGCATGTTTATACAGGGTAAAAGAAATGAAAAACTGTTTTTT. As protein: CASMFIQGKRNEKLFF.

The CDR3 bases are TGTGCCAGCAGCGTGGACGGAGGTAATGAAAAACTGTTTTTT. Its protein is CASSVDGGNEKLFF. The chain has TRBV9 and TRBJ1-4; D gene unclear. The CDR3 is 14 residues long. Germline V gene lookup returns CDR1 SGDLS and CDR2 YYNGEE. V lost 2 bases, J lost 4 bases, and 9 bases lay in between.

This chain connects TRBV28 to TRBJ2-7, with a possible D match to TRBD1 (6 bases). Germline V CDR1 and CDR2: MDHEN, SYDVKM. The CDR3 runs to 13 residues. CDR3 amino acids: CAVSPGQYYEQYF. CDR3 coding DNA: TGTGCGGTTTCGCCGGGACAATACTACGAGCAGTACTTC.

Comments on this clone: A single base separates this from a much larger clone, so it may be a read error. Other DNA sequences from this sample encode an identical CDR3 as well. The chain carries TRBV5-1 and TRBJ2-5; perhaps TRBD1 as D (6 bases). Germline CDR1 and CDR2: SGHRS and YFSETQ. Trimming removed 4 bases at V and 5 bases at J, with 12 bases between. The CDR3 length is 13 residues. The CDR3 coding sequence is TGCGCCAGCAGCATAGGACAGCGGGAGACCCAGTACTTC. It encodes CASSIGQRETQYF. Looking up the rest from reference TRBV5-1 and TRBJ2-5 gives the full variable domain: KAGVTQTPRYLIKTRGQQVTLSCSPISGHRSVSWYQQTPGQGLQFLFEYFSETQRNKGNFPGRFSGRQFSNSRSEMNVSTLELGDSALYLCASSIGQRETQYFGPGTRLLVL.

This chain connects TRBV5-5 to TRBJ1-4; TRBD1 matches 7 bases. The V gene end was trimmed by 3 bases and the J gene end by 4 bases; junction bases not matched to a gene: 3. Germline V gene sequence: CDR1 SGHKS, CDR2 YYEKEE (reference sequence). The CDR3 is 14 amino acids. The CDR3 loop reads CASSSGQVNEKLFF. CDR3 coding DNA: TGTGCCAGCAGCTCTGGACAGGTTAATGAAAAACTGTTTTTT. The whole variable domain, filled in from reference TRBV5-5 and TRBJ1-4, reads DAGVTQSPTHLIKTRGQQVTLRCSPISGHKSVSWYQQVLGQGPQFIFQYYEKEERGRGNFPDRFSARQFPNYSSELNVNALLLGDSALYLCASSSGQVNEKLFFGSGTQLSVL.

This sequence joins TRBV21-1 and TRBJ2-3; the table's D call of TRBD1 was not tested on the DNA. TRBV21-1 is a pseudogene locus. This CDR3 has 17 residues. The CDR3 spells CASGSLPGSRGSVAQYF. CDR3 nucleotides: TGTGCCAGCGGGAGCTTACCCGGGTCCAGGGGATCTGTGGCGCAGTATTTT.

Written as DNA, the CDR3 is TGTGCCAGCCAGACACCGAACACCGGGGAGCTGTTTTTT. It yields the protein CASQTPNTGELFF. The rearrangement joins TRBV6-5 to TRBJ2-2; D uncertain. Germline-derived CDR1 and CDR2 are MNHEY and SVGAGI. The CDR3 length is 13 residues. Trimming pared 8 bases from V and 0 bases from J, leaving 7 bases between.

This clone was seen only once. The gene calls are TRBV7-2 and TRBJ2-7; 7 bases agree with TRBD1. Germline CDR1 reads SGHTA; CDR2 reads FQGNSA. There are 14 residues in the CDR3. Unmatched junction bases numbered 4, after V lost 4 bases and J lost 1 base. CDR3 nucleotides: TGTGCCAGCAGCTCCCAGACAGGGTCCTACGAGCAGTACTTC. This gives the protein CASSSQTGSYEQYF.

The chain couples TRBV6-5 to TRBJ2-1, with D possibly matching TRBD2 (5 bases). Trimming removed 0 bases at V and 8 bases at J, with 14 bases between. The CDR3 loop spans 15 amino acids. Germline V gene data show CDR1 as MNHEY and CDR2 as SVGAGI. CDR3 sequence (DNA): TGTGCCAGCAGTTACTCGCTCGGAGAGGGTGATGAGCAGTTCTTC. It is translated as CASSYSLGEGDEQFF.

As to this clone: Other DNA sequences from this sample encode an identical CDR3 as well. The chain combines TRBV5-1 with TRBJ1-2, with 9 positions matching TRBD1. The length of the CDR3 is 13 residues. Germline CDR1 is SGHRS and CDR2 is YFSETQ. V shed 3 bases and J 8 bases; nucleotides not matched to a gene: 5. CDR3 sequence reads: CASSSTGGEGYTF. CDR3 sequence (DNA): TGCGCCAGCAGCTCGACAGGGGGGGAAGGCTACACCTTC.

CDR3 loop: CATVAGGRQNTGELFF. The CDR3 DNA sequence: TGTGCCACCGTAGCGGGGGGGCGTCAGAACACCGGGGAGCTGTTTTTT. The chain has TRBV3-1 (or the pseudogene TRBV3-2) and TRBJ2-2; 11 bases are shared with TRBD2. The length of the CDR3 is 16 residues. The V gene end was trimmed by 10 bases and the J gene end by 1 base; junction bases not matched to a gene: 8. The germline gives CDR1 LGHDT, CDR2 YNNKEL (reference sequence).

CDR3 nucleotide sequence: TGCGCCAGCAGCTCCCACCTAGATCGCACCTATGGCTACACCTTC. Its protein is CASSSHLDRTYGYTF. V usage is TRBV4-3 and J usage is TRBJ1-2; no firm D call. The CDR3 contains 15 residues. Germline V gives CDR1 LGHNA, CDR2 YSLEER. The ends were cut back, 5 bases at V and 4 bases at J, with 17 bases in the middle.

The gene calls are TRBV6-5 and TRBJ2-1, with 10 positions matching TRBD2. The ends lost 9 bases at V and 4 bases at J; junction bases unmatched: 3. The germline CDR1 and CDR2 sequences are MNHEY and SVGAGI. The CDR3 length is 13 residues. The chain's CDR3 is CASQRGGYNEQFF. CDR3 in DNA: TGTGCCAGTCAGCGGGGGGGTTACAATGAGCAGTTCTTC.

The table lists this clone with a few counts. The rearrangement joins TRBV28 to TRBJ1-6; perhaps TRBD1 as D (5 bases). Trimming cost V 6 bases and J 9 bases, with 21 bases left between them. Germline V gives CDR1 MDHEN, CDR2 SYDVKM. The CDR3 is 16 residues long. The CDR3 bases are TGTGCCAGCAGCCCCGGGGCCTTCGGGGGGGGTTCACCCCTCCACTTT. Amino acid sequence: CASSPGAFGGGSPLHF.

The CDR3 nucleotides read TGTGCCAGCACCGACAGGGCTGAAAAACTGTTTTTT. Its protein is CASTDRAEKLFF. The chain joins TRBV6-5 to TRBJ1-4; 7 nucleotides match TRBD1. V was clipped by 7 bases and J by 7 bases; unmatched bases: 3. The CDR3 totals 12 residues. Germline V gives CDR1 MNHEY, CDR2 SVGAGI.

The chain carries TRBV3-1 (or the pseudogene TRBV3-2) and TRBJ2-4; possibly TRBD2 for D (5 bases). The germline V gene encodes CDR1 LGHDT and CDR2 YNNKEL (reference sequence). The CDR3 is 11 residues long. Trimming left V 1 base short and J 13 bases short, with 8 bases between. The CDR3 loop reads CASSQGTSQYF. In nucleotides, the CDR3 is TGTGCCAGCAGCCAAGGGACTTCACAGTACTTC.

This clone has only a few counts. V usage is TRBV5-5 and J usage is TRBJ1-4, with 10 bases aligning to TRBD1. This CDR3 has 16 residues. CDR1 SGHKS and CDR2 YYEKEE come from the germline V gene (reference sequence). Trimming removed 3 bases from V and 7 bases from J; junction bases left unmatched: 9. This CDR3 is CASSSYRQGAGEKLFF. CDR3 DNA: TGTGCCAGCAGCTCCTACCGACAGGGGGCGGGTGAAAAACTGTTTTTT.